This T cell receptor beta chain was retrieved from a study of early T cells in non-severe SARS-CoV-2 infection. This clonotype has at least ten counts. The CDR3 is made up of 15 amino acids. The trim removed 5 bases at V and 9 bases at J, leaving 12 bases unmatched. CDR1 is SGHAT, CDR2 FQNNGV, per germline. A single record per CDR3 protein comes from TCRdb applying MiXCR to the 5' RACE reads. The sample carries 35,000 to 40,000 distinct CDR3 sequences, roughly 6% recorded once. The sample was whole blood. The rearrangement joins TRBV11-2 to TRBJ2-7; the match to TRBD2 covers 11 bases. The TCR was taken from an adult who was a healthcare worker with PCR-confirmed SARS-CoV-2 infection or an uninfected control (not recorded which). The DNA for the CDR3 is TGTGCCAGCAGCCGAGGGACTAGCGGAGCCCTTGGGCAGTACTTC. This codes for CASSRGTSGALGQYF.